This T cell receptor (beta chain) is from a study of early T cells in non-severe SARS-CoV-2 infection. Study information: Alpha and beta chains were unpaired, from unsorted whole-blood bulk RNA. Study-level findings and limits: The matching step, a VDJdb search, favored anti-spike CD8 responses and missed private and CD4 specificities.

In its sample, this clonotype was seen many times. Its matching antigen is unknown. Unique molecular identifiers were attached to individual cDNA molecules. A single record per CDR3 protein comes from TCRdb applying MiXCR to the 5' RACE reads. Of tens of thousands of distinct CDR3 sequences in the sample, 5% to 6.5% were seen once. The sequence was collected from an adult who was a healthcare worker with PCR-confirmed SARS-CoV-2 infection or an uninfected control (not recorded which). The material sequenced was whole blood, taken at baseline.

This CDR3 reads CASSVAAGGPQNYGYTF. In DNA, the CDR3 is TGTGCCAGCAGCGTAGCTGCGGGGGGACCACAAAACTATGGCTACACCTTC. This chain uses TRBV9 with TRBJ1-2; D is possibly TRBD1 (5 bases). CDR1 is SGDLS and CDR2 is YYNGEE in the germline V gene. V was pared by 0 bases and J by 2 bases, with 17 bases between. The CDR3 runs to 17 residues.